This TCR beta chain appears in the sequencing data of a study of shared clonotypes between healthy human individuals. Study conclusions and caveats: The generation probabilities recorded for non-shared clonotypes fell below those of clonotypes shared by all four donors.

Naive-designated CD8 cells lacked CD45RO, were positively enriched for CCR7, and omitted terminally differentiated effector memory CD45RA+ cells. Trimming pared 4 bases from V and 5 bases from J, leaving 16 bases between. There are 14 residues in the CDR3. Germline CDR1 and CDR2: SGDLS and YYNGEE. Note on this clone: The target antigen is unknown.

Data came from immunoSEQ multiplex PCR; TCRdb stores just in-frame clones and leaves some out. Among nearly 2 million clones, approximately 94% were seen once, and the ten largest hold 1% to 1.5%. The chain is built from TRBV9 and TRBJ2-7; tentative D call: TRBD2 (6 bases). The receptor was isolated from a man aged 18 to 30 in good health. Sequences were obtained from naive CD8+ T cells sorted from blood. The CDR3 spells CASSSSRGYDEQYF. In DNA form, the CDR3 reads TGTGCCAGCAGCTCTAGTCGGGGGTACGACGAGCAGTACTTC.